This entry lists 14 T cell receptor beta chains sequenced from one sample in a study of T cell responses to AZD1222 COVID-19 vaccine. The protocol was immunoSEQ multiplex PCR, while the TCRdb copy is restricted to in-frame clones and leaves out a portion. The sample yields around 180,000 clones, about 92% seen once. The sequencing used peripheral blood, collected on day 0 of AZD1222 vaccination. The receptors were gathered from an adult in good health.

The chain couples TRBV4-1 to TRBJ1-5, with 10 positions matching TRBD1. This CDR3 is 15 amino acids long. With V trimmed by 5 bases and J by 5 bases, 6 bases remained unmatched. Germline V lookup: CDR1 MGHRA, CDR2 YSYEKL. CDR3 nucleotide sequence: TGCGCCAGCAGCAGGACAGGGGGTGACTATCAGCCCCAGCATTTT. It translates to CASSRTGGDYQPQHF.

The V and J genes are TRBV12-3 or TRBV12-4 and TRBJ2-7; no clear D gene. V was trimmed by 5 bases and J by 9 bases, leaving 14 bases between them. This CDR3 spans 12 amino acids. Written as DNA, the CDR3 is TGTGCCAGCAGTCCGGCCGCCAGTATGCAGTACTTC. It yields the protein CASSPAASMQYF.

The chain is built from TRBV7-8 and TRBJ2-7; the match to TRBD2 covers 11 bases. V gave up 5 bases and J gave up 3 bases; unmatched junction bases: 3. Germline V CDR1 and CDR2: SGHVS, FQNEAQ. This CDR3 contains 14 residues. As DNA, the CDR3 is TGTGCCAGCAGCCCAGGGACTAGCGGCTACGAGCAGTACTTC. Translated: CASSPGTSGYEQYF.

V usage is TRBV24-1 and J usage is TRBJ1-1, with D unclear. Trimming took off 3 bases at V and 1 base at J, with 8 bases between the two ends. CDR3 length: 14 amino acids. Germline CDR1 reads KGHDR; CDR2 reads SFDVKD. The CDR3 reads CATSDKGANTEAFF. CDR3 DNA sequence: TGTGCCACCAGTGATAAAGGAGCGAACACTGAAGCTTTCTTT.

This chain joins TRBV3-1 (or the pseudogene TRBV3-2) and TRBJ2-1, with 7 bases matching TRBD2. CDR3 length: 12 amino acids. V lost 1 base and J lost 12; bases outside the gene matches: 3. Looked up from germline, CDR1 is LGHDT and CDR2 is YNNKEL (reference sequence). The CDR3 protein is CASSQVREGQFF. The CDR3 nucleotides read TGTGCCAGCAGCCAAGTGAGGGAGGGGCAGTTCTTC.

This chain uses TRBV12-3 or TRBV12-4 with TRBJ1-1; perhaps TRBD1 as D (5 bases). The CDR3 is made up of 12 amino acids. Between the trimmed V and J ends, which lost 6 bases and 4 bases, there was a span of 9 bases. The CDR3 spells CASRSDSTEAFF. DNA for the CDR3: TGTGCCAGCAGATCCGACAGCACTGAAGCTTTCTTT.

The genes are TRBV5-8 and TRBJ2-2, with D tentatively TRBD1 or TRBD2 (5 bases each). The length of the CDR3 is 15 residues. Per germline, CDR1 SGHTS and CDR2 YDEGEE. Trimming cost V 3 bases and J 1 base, with 10 bases left between them. The CDR3 sequence: CASSSGTMNTGELFF. The CDR3 DNA reads TGTGCCAGCAGCTCCGGGACGATGAACACCGGGGAGCTGTTTTTT.

The V gene is TRBV20-1, the J gene TRBJ1-1; D uncertain. Germline CDR1 is DFQATT and CDR2 is SNEGSKA (reference sequence). V shed 3 bases and J shed 11 bases, with 13 bases lying between them. The CDR3 is 11 amino acids. DNA for the CDR3: TGCAGTGCTAGTTTCGACACCGGGGCTTTCTTT. It encodes CSASFDTGAFF.

This chain uses TRBV6-6 with TRBJ1-2; TRBD1 aligns across 10 bases. Looked up from germline, CDR1 is MNHNY and CDR2 is SVGAGI (reference sequence). The CDR3 loop spans 13 amino acids. Trimming at V came to 7 bases and at J to 5 bases, leaving 4 bases not matched to a gene. The CDR3 reads CASNGQGEYGYTF. The CDR3 nucleotides are TGTGCCAGCAACGGACAGGGGGAATATGGCTACACCTTC.

The CDR3 coding sequence is TGTGCCAGCAGCCCACTAGCCAGCACAGATACGCAGTATTTT. Protein: CASSPLASTDTQYF. The chain couples TRBV2 to TRBJ2-3; possibly TRBD2 for D (6 bases). The CDR3 contains 14 residues. V gave up 6 bases and J gave up 0 bases, with 10 bases separating them. Germline V gene lookup returns CDR1 SNHLY and CDR2 FYNNEI.

The V call is TRBV27, the J call TRBJ2-2; 8 nucleotides agree with TRBD1. J lost 0 bases, V lost 0 bases, and 6 bases had no gene match. The CDR3 runs to 18 residues. Germline V gene data show CDR1 as MNHEY and CDR2 as SMNVEV (reference sequence). CDR3 sequence (DNA): TGTGCCAGCAGTTTATCTCAGGGGGCTGTCGCGAACACCGGGGAGCTGTTTTTT. Translating it yields CASSLSQGAVANTGELFF.

The chain has TRBV29-1 and TRBJ1-4; 8 nucleotides line up with TRBD1. V lost 7 bases and J lost 4; bases outside the gene matches: 8. This CDR3 spans 14 amino acids. From germline, CDR1 is SQVTM and CDR2 ANQGSEA. In DNA form, the CDR3 reads TGCAGCGCCGGGACAGGACCGGATAATGAAAAACTGTTTTTT. It yields the protein CSAGTGPDNEKLFF.

The J gene is TRBJ1-2, the V gene TRBV7-2, with D uncertain. With 5 bases removed from V and 2 bases from J, the gap between germline ends came to 18 bases. The length of the CDR3 is 16 residues. Germline V lookup: CDR1 SGHTA, CDR2 FQGNSA. Here the CDR3 reads CASSPHSLRTNYGYTF. In nucleotides, the CDR3 is TGTGCCAGCAGCCCGCATTCACTGAGGACGAACTATGGCTACACCTTC.

The chain recombines TRBV7-9 with TRBJ1-1; no reliable D call. Germline CDR1 SEHNR, CDR2 FQNEAQ (reference sequence). The CDR3 is made up of 13 amino acids. Trimming removed 3 bases from V and 6 bases from J, with 11 bases in between. CDR3 residues: CASSFNTFSEAFF. In DNA, the CDR3 is TGTGCCAGCAGCTTCAACACTTTCTCTGAAGCTTTCTTT.